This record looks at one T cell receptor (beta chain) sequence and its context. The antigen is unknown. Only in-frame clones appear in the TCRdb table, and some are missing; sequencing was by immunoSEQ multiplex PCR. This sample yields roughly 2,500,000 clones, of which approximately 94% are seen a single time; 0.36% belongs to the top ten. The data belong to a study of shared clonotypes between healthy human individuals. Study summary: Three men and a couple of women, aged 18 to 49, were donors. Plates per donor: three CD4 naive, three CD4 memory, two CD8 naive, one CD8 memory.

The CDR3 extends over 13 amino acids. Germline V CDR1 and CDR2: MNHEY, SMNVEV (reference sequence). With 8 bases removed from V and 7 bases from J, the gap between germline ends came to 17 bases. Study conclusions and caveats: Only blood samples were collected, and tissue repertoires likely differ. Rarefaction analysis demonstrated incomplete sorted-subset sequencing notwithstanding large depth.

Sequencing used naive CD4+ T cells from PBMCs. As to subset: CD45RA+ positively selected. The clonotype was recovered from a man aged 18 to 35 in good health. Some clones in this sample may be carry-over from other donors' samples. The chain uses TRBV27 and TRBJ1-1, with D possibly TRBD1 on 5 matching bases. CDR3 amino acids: CASYRRGVGEAFF. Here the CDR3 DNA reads TGTGCCAGCTACAGGCGGGGGGTAGGTGAAGCTTTCTTT.